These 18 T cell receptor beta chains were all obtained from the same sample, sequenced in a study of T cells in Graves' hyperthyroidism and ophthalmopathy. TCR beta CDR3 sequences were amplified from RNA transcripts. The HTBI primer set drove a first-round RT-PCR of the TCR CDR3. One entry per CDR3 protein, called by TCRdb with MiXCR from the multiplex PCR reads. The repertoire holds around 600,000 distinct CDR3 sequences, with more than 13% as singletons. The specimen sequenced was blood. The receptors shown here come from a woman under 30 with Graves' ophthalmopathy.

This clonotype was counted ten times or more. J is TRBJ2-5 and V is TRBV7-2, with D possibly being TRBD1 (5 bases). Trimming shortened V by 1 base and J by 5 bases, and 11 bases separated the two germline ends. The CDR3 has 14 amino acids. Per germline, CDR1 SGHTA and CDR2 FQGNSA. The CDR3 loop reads CASSLEAGWETQYF. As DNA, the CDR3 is TGTGCCAGCAGCTTAGAGGCAGGGTGGGAGACCCAGTACTTC.

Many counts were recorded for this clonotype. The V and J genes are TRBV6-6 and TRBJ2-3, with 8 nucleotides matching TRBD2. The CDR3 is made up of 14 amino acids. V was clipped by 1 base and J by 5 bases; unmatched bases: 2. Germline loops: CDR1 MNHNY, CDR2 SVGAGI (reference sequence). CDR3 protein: CASSYWLAGDTQYF. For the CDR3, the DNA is TGTGCCAGCAGTTACTGGCTAGCGGGAGATACGCAGTATTTT.

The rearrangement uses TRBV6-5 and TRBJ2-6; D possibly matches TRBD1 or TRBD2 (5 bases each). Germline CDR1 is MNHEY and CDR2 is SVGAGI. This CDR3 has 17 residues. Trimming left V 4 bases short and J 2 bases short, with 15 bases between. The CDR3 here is CASSFQTRGAGANVLTF. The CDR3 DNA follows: TGTGCCAGCAGTTTCCAAACGAGGGGTGCTGGGGCCAACGTCCTGACTTTC.

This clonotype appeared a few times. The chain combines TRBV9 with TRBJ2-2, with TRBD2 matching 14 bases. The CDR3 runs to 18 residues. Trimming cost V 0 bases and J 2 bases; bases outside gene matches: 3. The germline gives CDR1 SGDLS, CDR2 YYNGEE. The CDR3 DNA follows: TGTGCCAGCAGCGTAGCGGGACTAGCGGGAGAAAACACCGGGGAGCTGTTTTTT. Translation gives CASSVAGLAGENTGELFF. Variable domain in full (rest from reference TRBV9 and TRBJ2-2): DSGVTQTPKHLITATGQRVTLRCSPRSGDLSVYWYQQSLDQGLQFLIQYYNGEERAKGNILERFSAQQFPDLHSELNLSSLELGDSALYFCASSVAGLAGENTGELFFGEGSRLTVL.

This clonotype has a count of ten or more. The CDR3 loop is CASYELAGTDTQYF. The CDR3 region has the DNA TGTGCCAGCTATGAACTAGCGGGCACAGATACGCAGTATTTT. The chain uses TRBV2 and TRBJ2-3; TRBD2 matches at 8 bases. The germline CDR1 and CDR2 sequences are SNHLY and FYNNEI. This CDR3 has 14 residues. V lost 8 bases and J lost 1; bases outside the gene matches: 5.

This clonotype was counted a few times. The CDR3 region is CASSQDPDITTGELFF. DNA of the CDR3: TGTGCCAGCAGCCAAGATCCAGACATTACCACCGGGGAGCTGTTTTTT. The V call is TRBV4-2, the J call TRBJ2-2; no clear D gene. Germline V gives CDR1 LGHNA, CDR2 YNFKEQ. CDR3 length equals 16 residues. Trimming stripped 0 bases from V and 4 bases from J, with 12 bases between.

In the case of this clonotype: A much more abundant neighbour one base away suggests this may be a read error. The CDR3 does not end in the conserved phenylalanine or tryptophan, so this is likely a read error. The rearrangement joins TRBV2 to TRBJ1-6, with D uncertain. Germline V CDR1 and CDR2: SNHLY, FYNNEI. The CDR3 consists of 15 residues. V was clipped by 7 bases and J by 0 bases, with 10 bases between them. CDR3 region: CASKAGPSYNSPLHL. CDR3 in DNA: TGTGCCAGCAAAGCAGGACCCTCCTATAATTCACCCCTCCACCTT.

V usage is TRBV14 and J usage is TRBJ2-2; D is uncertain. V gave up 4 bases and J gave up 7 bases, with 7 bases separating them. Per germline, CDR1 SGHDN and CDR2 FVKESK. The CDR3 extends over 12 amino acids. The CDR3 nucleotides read TGTGCCAGCAGCCCTCTAAACGGGGAGCTGTTTTTT. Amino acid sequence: CASSPLNGELFF.

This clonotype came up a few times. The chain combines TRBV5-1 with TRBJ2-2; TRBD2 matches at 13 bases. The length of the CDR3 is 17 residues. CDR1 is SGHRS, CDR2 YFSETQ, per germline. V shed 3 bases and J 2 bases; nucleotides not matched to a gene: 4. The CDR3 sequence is CASSWGLAGPNTGELFF. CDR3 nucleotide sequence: TGCGCCAGCAGCTGGGGACTAGCGGGACCTAACACCGGGGAGCTGTTTTTT.

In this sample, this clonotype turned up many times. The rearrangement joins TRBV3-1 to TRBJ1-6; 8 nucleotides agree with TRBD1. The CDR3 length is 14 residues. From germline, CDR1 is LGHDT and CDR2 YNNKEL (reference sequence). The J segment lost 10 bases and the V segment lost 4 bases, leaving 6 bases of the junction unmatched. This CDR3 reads CASSLTGGKSPLHF. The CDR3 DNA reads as TGTGCCAGCAGCCTAACAGGGGGGAAATCACCCCTCCACTTT.

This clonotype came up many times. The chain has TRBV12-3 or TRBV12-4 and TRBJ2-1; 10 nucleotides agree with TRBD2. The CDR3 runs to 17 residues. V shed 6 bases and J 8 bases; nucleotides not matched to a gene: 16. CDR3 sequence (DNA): TGTGCCAGCAGATCGGACAGGGTGGGACTAGCGAATGATGAGCAGTTCTTC. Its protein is CASRSDRVGLANDEQFF.

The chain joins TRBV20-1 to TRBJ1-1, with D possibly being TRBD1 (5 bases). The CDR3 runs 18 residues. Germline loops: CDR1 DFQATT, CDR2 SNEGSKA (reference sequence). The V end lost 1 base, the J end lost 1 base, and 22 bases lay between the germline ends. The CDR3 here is CSARAPATGDLRNTEAFF. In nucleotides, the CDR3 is TGCAGTGCTAGAGCCCCGGCAACAGGAGACCTCAGGAACACTGAAGCTTTCTTT.

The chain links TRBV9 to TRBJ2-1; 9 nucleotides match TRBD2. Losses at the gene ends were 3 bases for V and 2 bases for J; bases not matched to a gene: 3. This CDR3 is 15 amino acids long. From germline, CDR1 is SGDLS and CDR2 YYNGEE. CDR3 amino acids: CASSAAGGPYNEQFF. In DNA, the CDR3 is TGTGCCAGCAGCGCAGCGGGAGGACCCTACAATGAGCAGTTCTTC. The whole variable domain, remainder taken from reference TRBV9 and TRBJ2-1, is DSGVTQTPKHLITATGQRVTLRCSPRSGDLSVYWYQQSLDQGLQFLIQYYNGEERAKGNILERFSAQQFPDLHSELNLSSLELGDSALYFCASSAAGGPYNEQFFGPGTRLTVL.

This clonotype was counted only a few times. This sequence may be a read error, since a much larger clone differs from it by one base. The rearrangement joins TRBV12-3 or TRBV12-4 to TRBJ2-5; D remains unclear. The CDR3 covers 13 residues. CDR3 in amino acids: CASSPLPQGTQYF. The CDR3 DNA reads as TGTGCCAGCAGCCCCCTCCCCCAAGGGACCCAGTACTTC.

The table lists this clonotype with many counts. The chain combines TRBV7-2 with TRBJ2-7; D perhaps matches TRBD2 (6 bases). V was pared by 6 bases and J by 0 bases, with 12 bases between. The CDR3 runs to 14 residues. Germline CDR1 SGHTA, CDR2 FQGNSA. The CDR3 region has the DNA TGTGCCAGCAGGGTCGGCGGGAACTCCTACGAGCAGTACTTC. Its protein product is CASRVGGNSYEQYF.

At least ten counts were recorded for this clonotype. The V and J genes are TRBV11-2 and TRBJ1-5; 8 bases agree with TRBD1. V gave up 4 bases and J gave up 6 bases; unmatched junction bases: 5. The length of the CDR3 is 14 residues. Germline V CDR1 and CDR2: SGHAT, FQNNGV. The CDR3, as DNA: TGTGCCAGCAGCTATCAGGGGGCAGGTCAGCCCCAGCATTTT. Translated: CASSYQGAGQPQHF.

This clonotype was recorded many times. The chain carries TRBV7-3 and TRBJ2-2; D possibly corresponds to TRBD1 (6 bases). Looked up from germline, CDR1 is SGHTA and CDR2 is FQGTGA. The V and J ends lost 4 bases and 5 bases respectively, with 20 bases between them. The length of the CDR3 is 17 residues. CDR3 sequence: CASSSSPYRVRTGELFF. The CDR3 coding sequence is TGTGCCAGCAGCTCCTCCCCCTACAGGGTTCGGACCGGGGAGCTGTTTTTT. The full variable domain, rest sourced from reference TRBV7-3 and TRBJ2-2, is GAGVSQTPSNKVTEKGKYVELRCDPISGHTALYWYRQSLGQGPEFLIYFQGTGAADDSGLPNDRFFAVRPEGSVSTLKIQRTERGDSAVYLCASSSSPYRVRTGELFFGEGSRLTVL.

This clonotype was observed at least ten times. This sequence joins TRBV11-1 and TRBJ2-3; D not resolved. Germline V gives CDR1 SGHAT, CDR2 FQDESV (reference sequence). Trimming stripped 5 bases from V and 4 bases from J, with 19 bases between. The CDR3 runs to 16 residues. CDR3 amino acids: CASSKGPSRFSDTQYF. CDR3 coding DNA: TGTGCCAGCAGCAAAGGACCTTCAAGATTCTCAGATACGCAGTATTTT.